This entry concerns a single T cell receptor (beta chain). The antigen is not known. The data were obtained in a study of long-term antiretroviral therapy in people with HIV. The authors ran the immunoSEQ assay, v3.0, at survey level. This table comes from immunoSEQ multiplex PCR, and its TCRdb copy is limited to in-frame clones, with some not included. The table has approximately 26,000 clones, roughly 85% seen once. The study's findings and limits: Clones with expansion before ART led the repertoire at all time points. Blood sampling spanned 2004 to 2017, possibly under older ART regimens.

The receptor's source is a man aged 35-49 years with HIV. Source: unsorted PBMCs, taken 2.3 years after starting antiretroviral therapy.

The CDR3 reads CASKTGTLGGTEAFF. The CDR3, as DNA: TGTGCCAGTAAAACCGGGACGCTCGGAGGGACTGAAGCTTTCTTT. V and J are TRBV19 and TRBJ1-1; D may be TRBD1 (5 bases). V was shortened by 7 bases and J by 5 bases, with 20 bases between the two germline ends. Germline V gene data show CDR1 as LNHDA and CDR2 as SQIVND (reference sequence). The CDR3 runs 15 residues.